One and the same sample provided the 23 T cell receptor beta chains below, sequenced in a study of regulatory T cells in long-lasting Graves disease. This sample's time point: newly diagnosed GD, antithyroid drugs for less than 3 months. The TCR library used RNA extracted from PBMCs. Assembly of TCR beta libraries relied on iRepertoire HTBI primers together with Arm-PCR of CDR3 regions. A single record per CDR3 protein comes from TCRdb applying MiXCR to the multiplex PCR reads. Of about 380,000 distinct CDR3 sequences listed, around 15% are singletons. The material sequenced was peripheral blood mononuclear cells (PBMCs), taken at new diagnosis, from a patient treated with antithyroid drugs. Receptors were obtained from a female donor with Graves disease.

This clonotype was detected many times. A read error may account for a junction end that differs from germline. J is TRBJ2-3 and V is TRBV27; either TRBD1 or TRBD2 may fit D (5 bases each). The V gene's germline CDR1 is MNHEY and CDR2 SMNVEV (reference sequence). The CDR3 runs 14 residues. The CDR3 bases are TGCGCCAGCAGCTTGGGGGTCGGCGCAGATACGCAGTATTTT. Translation gives CASSLGVGADTQYF.

This clonotype appeared many times. The rearrangement joins TRBV20-1 to TRBJ1-5, with D unresolved. The CDR3 has 12 residues. Germline CDR1 DFQATT, CDR2 SNEGSKA (reference sequence). V was shortened by 6 bases and J by 3 bases, with 9 bases between the two germline ends. CDR3 sequence (DNA): TGCAGTGCCACCATCCCCAATCAGCCCCAGCATTTT. Protein product: CSATIPNQPQHF.

This clonotype was counted between two and nine times. This chain uses TRBV12-3 or TRBV12-4 with TRBJ1-1; no definite D call. The CDR3 sequence is 14 residues long. Trimming shortened V by 1 base and J by 3 bases, and 9 bases separated the two germline ends. The chain's CDR3 is CASSLEAGYTEAFF. DNA for the CDR3: TGTGCCAGCAGTTTAGAGGCGGGGTACACTGAAGCTTTCTTT.

This clonotype was recorded at least ten times. The chain recombines TRBV6-5 with TRBJ2-1, with TRBD2 matching 10 bases. The V gene's germline CDR1 is MNHEY and CDR2 SVGAGI. V gave up 2 bases and J gave up 8 bases; unmatched junction bases: 6. CDR3 length equals 15 residues. CDR3 bases: TGTGCCAGCAGTTACGGGCTAGCGGGAGTTGATGAGCAGTTCTTC. The encoded protein is CASSYGLAGVDEQFF.

As DNA, the CDR3 is TGTGCCAGCAGCGTTGGGACTAGCGGGGGGCCAAATGAGCAGTTCTTC. Translating it yields CASSVGTSGGPNEQFF. The chain carries TRBV9 and TRBJ2-1; the match to TRBD2 covers 15 bases. From germline, CDR1 is SGDLS and CDR2 YYNGEE. With V trimmed by 2 bases and J by 7 bases, 4 bases remained unmatched. This CDR3 is 16 amino acids long.

About this clonotype itself: Since a much larger clone is just one base distant, this may be a read error. Lacking the conserved final phenylalanine or tryptophan, this CDR3 likely reflects a read error. The chain has TRBV28 and TRBJ1-5, with TRBD1 matching 8 bases. From germline, CDR1 is MDHEN and CDR2 SYDVKM. J was trimmed by 7 bases and V by 6 bases; bases with no gene match: 5. The CDR3 runs to 13 residues. DNA of the CDR3: TGTGCCAGCAGAGGACAGGGTGGCCAGCCCCAGCATCTT. Translation: CASRGQGGQPQHL.

This clonotype has at least ten counts. J is TRBJ2-5 and V is TRBV2, with 10 bases identical to TRBD2. This CDR3 comprises 17 residues. V was clipped by 6 bases and J by 5 bases; unmatched bases: 15. From germline, CDR1 is SNHLY and CDR2 FYNNEI. The CDR3 coding sequence is TGTGCCAGCAGCTCGAGCGGGAGGGCCTACTCGGGGGAGACCCAGTACTTC. Its protein is CASSSSGRAYSGETQYF.

This clonotype was seen ten or more times. J is TRBJ2-6 and V is TRBV27; 10 bases agree with TRBD1. V was clipped by 4 bases and J by 0 bases; unmatched bases: 6. CDR1 and CDR2 (germline): MNHEY, SMNVEV (reference sequence). CDR3 length: 18 amino acids. The CDR3 loop reads CASSSRQGALSGANVLTF. The CDR3 DNA follows: TGTGCCAGCAGTTCTAGACAGGGGGCACTCTCTGGGGCCAACGTCCTGACTTTC.

This clonotype appeared many times. This chain links TRBV6-5 with TRBJ1-2, with D uncertain. V lost 2 bases and J 0 bases, leaving 13 bases between the germline ends. Germline CDR1 and CDR2: MNHEY and SVGAGI. This CDR3 contains 16 residues. The CDR3 spells CASSYPPAVTNYGYTF. CDR3 nucleotides: TGTGCCAGCAGTTACCCTCCGGCAGTAACTAACTATGGCTACACCTTC.

V gene TRBV5-1 combines with J gene TRBJ2-1; TRBD2 agrees at 13 bases. This CDR3 has 15 residues. V trimming: 4 bases; J trimming: 6 bases; junction bases outside the gene matches: 4. CDR1 SGHRS and CDR2 YFSETQ come from the germline V gene. DNA for the CDR3: TGCGCCAGCAGCCTCGGGACTAGCGGGGCCAATGAGCAGTTCTTC. Its protein product is CASSLGTSGANEQFF.

The table lists this clonotype with many counts. V usage is TRBV6-5 and J usage is TRBJ1-1; 7 bases line up with TRBD1. Germline values: CDR1 MNHEY, CDR2 SVGAGI. Germline trimming cut 4 bases from V and 0 bases from J; bases unmatched to any gene: 2. This CDR3 spans 14 amino acids. The CDR3 nucleotides are TGTGCCAGCAGTTGGGACAGTATGAACACTGAAGCTTTCTTT. This encodes CASSWDSMNTEAFF.

This chain joins TRBV6-5 and TRBJ1-1; no definite D call. This CDR3 comprises 14 residues. V dropped 0 bases and J dropped 7 bases, with 12 bases sitting between them. Germline CDR1 reads MNHEY; CDR2 reads SVGAGI. The CDR3 sequence: CASSYSARQGEAFF. CDR3 nucleotide sequence: TGTGCCAGCAGTTACTCGGCTCGGCAAGGTGAAGCTTTCTTT.

At least ten counts were recorded for this clonotype. The chain recombines TRBV7-9 with TRBJ2-7; D might be TRBD1 (6 bases). The CDR3 loop spans 14 amino acids. Between the trimmed V and J ends, which lost 1 base and 6 bases, there was a span of 13 bases. Germline loops: CDR1 SEHNR, CDR2 FQNEAQ (reference sequence). This CDR3 is CASSLEGRGPEQYF. DNA for the CDR3: TGTGCCAGCAGCTTAGAAGGCAGGGGACCCGAGCAGTACTTC.

This clonotype showed up many times. The chain couples TRBV20-1 to TRBJ1-2; D uncertain. CDR3 length equals 17 residues. Germline V gene lookup returns CDR1 DFQATT and CDR2 SNEGSKA (reference sequence). The V and J ends lost 1 base and 0 bases respectively, with 18 bases between them. The CDR3 spells CSARAPLNTRANYGYTF. The CDR3 DNA follows: TGCAGTGCTAGAGCCCCCCTCAACACAAGAGCTAACTATGGCTACACCTTC.

This clonotype was picked up a small number of times. This chain joins TRBV10-3 and TRBJ2-2, with a possible D match to TRBD1 (6 bases). This CDR3 has 16 amino acids. V was trimmed by 1 base and J by 5 bases, leaving 14 bases between them. The germline V gene has CDR1 ENHRY and CDR2 SYGVKD. The CDR3 sequence: CAISELQGNLTGELFF. The CDR3 nucleotides read TGTGCCATCAGTGAGTTGCAGGGGAATTTAACCGGGGAGCTGTTTTTT.

At least ten counts were recorded for this clonotype. The CDR3 loop is CASSDPQGTSGSHEQYF. The CDR3 DNA follows: TGTGCCAGCAGTGATCCGCAGGGTACCAGCGGGAGCCACGAGCAGTACTTC. V is TRBV25-1 and J is TRBJ2-7; 8 bases are shared with TRBD2. Unmatched junction bases numbered 15, after V lost 3 bases and J lost 5 bases. The CDR3 loop spans 17 amino acids. Germline V gene sequence: CDR1 MGHDK, CDR2 SYGVNS.

The V and J genes are TRBV12-3 or TRBV12-4 and TRBJ2-3, with a weak D call TRBD2 (5 bases). The germline V and J ends were trimmed by 7 bases and 4 bases, with 15 bases remaining between them. CDR3 length: 14 amino acids. Here the CDR3 DNA reads TGTGCCAGCAACATTCCGAGGGATCCAGATACGCAGTATTTT. It codes for CASNIPRDPDTQYF.

The gene calls are TRBV12-3 or TRBV12-4 and TRBJ2-7, with TRBD1 as a possible D gene (6 bases). The CDR3 totals 14 residues. V dropped 0 bases and J dropped 4 bases, with 10 bases sitting between them. The CDR3 here is CASSLAGQEYEQYF. The CDR3 nucleotides read TGTGCCAGCAGTTTAGCGGGACAAGAGTACGAGCAGTACTTC.

This sequence joins TRBV19 and TRBJ1-5; D not certain. V lost 5 bases and J 7 bases, leaving 12 bases between the germline ends. CDR3 size: 13 residues. CDR1 LNHDA and CDR2 SQIVND come from the germline V gene (reference sequence). This CDR3 reads CASSSVVEQPQHF. The CDR3 DNA reads TGTGCCAGTAGTTCAGTGGTGGAGCAGCCCCAGCATTTT.

This clonotype occurred many times. The V gene is TRBV27, the J gene TRBJ1-6, with TRBD1 matching 11 bases. The V and J ends lost 7 bases and 10 bases, in that order; junction bases with no gene match: 6. The CDR3 is made up of 14 amino acids. Germline CDR1 and CDR2: MNHEY and SMNVEV (reference sequence). CDR3 sequence: CASTQGTGGSPLHF. The CDR3 DNA sequence: TGTGCCAGCACCCAAGGGACAGGGGGATCACCCCTCCACTTT.

The chain uses TRBV7-2 and TRBJ1-2; 9 bases fit TRBD1. The CDR3 is made up of 17 amino acids. Germline lookup yields CDR1 SGHTA and CDR2 FQGNSA. The ends lost 1 base at V and 8 bases at J; junction bases unmatched: 14. Here the CDR3 DNA reads TGTGCCAGCAGCTTAGATCCCCCCGGGACAGGGCGTGTAGGCTACACCTTC. Residues: CASSLDPPGTGRVGYTF. The full variable domain, in which reference TRBV7-2 and TRBJ1-2 provide the parts outside the CDR3, is GAGVSQSPSNKVTEKGKDVELRCDPISGHTALYWYRQSLGQGLEFLIYFQGNSAPDKSGLPSDRFSAERTGGSVSTLTIQRTQQEDSAVYLCASSLDPPGTGRVGYTFGSGTRLTVV.

V and J are TRBV20-1 and TRBJ2-5; 11 bases are shared with TRBD2. Germline V CDR1 and CDR2: DFQATT, SNEGSKA (reference sequence). CDR3 length: 14 residues. V lost 3 bases to trimming and J lost 3 bases; unmatched junction nucleotides: 3. The CDR3, as DNA: TGCAGTGCTAGTAGCGGGAGGGACAAAGAGACCCAGTACTTC. The encoded protein is CSASSGRDKETQYF.

This clonotype was recorded many times. The CDR3 protein is CASSLAASGNTIYF. The CDR3, as DNA: TGTGCCAGCAGCTTAGCGGCCTCTGGAAACACCATATATTTT. This chain uses TRBV11-2 with TRBJ1-3; D remains ambiguous. The germline V and J ends were trimmed by 1 base and 0 bases, with 4 bases remaining between them. This CDR3 is built from 14 residues. Germline values: CDR1 SGHAT, CDR2 FQNNGV.